Following are 2 T cell receptor beta chains from one sample sequenced in a study of blood T cell repertoires in COVID-19. TCRdb's copy holds only in-frame clones and misses some; the assay was immunoSEQ multiplex PCR. This table has 250,000 to 300,000 clones, 89% appearing once. Specimen: peripheral blood. The receptor set was obtained from a woman in her 40s who had recovered from COVID-19.

This chain joins TRBV5-4 and TRBJ1-2; D not resolved. The CDR3 is 14 residues long. The V end lost 0 bases, the J end lost 4 bases, and 10 bases lay between the germline ends. Germline V gives CDR1 SGHNT, CDR2 YYREEE (reference sequence). CDR3 DNA: TGTGCCAGCAGCTTGGCCTTCAACGGCTATGGCTACACCTTC. It yields the protein CASSLAFNGYGYTF.

This chain joins TRBV18 and TRBJ1-6, with no clear D. V was clipped by 5 bases and J by 4 bases, with 9 bases between them. CDR3 length equals 14 residues. CDR1 is KGHSH, CDR2 LQKENI, per germline. The CDR3 DNA reads TGTGCCAGCTCAACGGAACAGTATAATTCACCCCTCCACTTT. Its protein product is CASSTEQYNSPLHF.